These T cell receptor beta chains were read from a single sample in a study of blood T cell repertoires in COVID-19. TCRdb's copy holds only in-frame clones and misses some; the assay was immunoSEQ multiplex PCR. The sample has about 240,000 clones, approximately 78% seen once. The sample consisted of peripheral blood. All receptors come from an elderly woman with COVID-19, enrolled during active disease. Both conserved end residues are part of each CDR3. The D gene is left open where the match is weak. Size is omitted from some rows. Given values are once, few, many or a class for expanded clones.

clone size: NA; J gene: TRBJ2-1; D gene: TRBD2; V gene: TRBV4-3; CDR3 protein: CASSQDHGIAGVGGNEQFF; CDR3 DNA: TGCGCCAGCAGCCAAGATCACGGAATAGCGGGCGTTGGGGGCAATGAGCAGTTCTTC
clone size: NA; J gene: TRBJ1-1; D gene: NA; V gene: TRBV11-2; CDR3 protein: CASSLGHSPNTEAFF; CDR3 DNA: TGTGCCAGCAGCTTAGGACACTCACCGAACACTGAAGCTTTCTTT
clone size: NA; J gene: TRBJ1-5; D gene: NA; V gene: TRBV19; CDR3 protein: CASSPRGGGSRSNQPQHF; CDR3 DNA: TGTGCCAGTAGTCCGCGAGGGGGAGGGAGTCGTAGCAATCAGCCCCAGCATTTT
clone size: NA; J gene: TRBJ1-6; D gene: NA; V gene: TRBV7-9; CDR3 protein: CASSLTRNSPLHF; CDR3 DNA: TGTGCCAGCAGCTTAACCAGGAATTCACCCCTCCACTTT
clone size: NA; J gene: TRBJ1-1; D gene: TRBD1; V gene: TRBV28; CDR3 protein: CASSVGTAFTEAFF; CDR3 DNA: TGTGCCAGCAGTGTAGGGACAGCCTTCACTGAAGCTTTCTTT
clone size: NA; J gene: TRBJ2-3; D gene: TRBD2; V gene: TRBV7-9; CDR3 protein: CASSIRTSVDTQYF; CDR3 DNA: TGTGCCAGCAGCATCCGGACTAGTGTAGATACGCAGTATTTT
clone size: NA; J gene: TRBJ2-1; D gene: TRBD2; V gene: TRBV6-2/TRBV6-3; CDR3 protein: CASSYMGGGGRDEQFF; CDR3 DNA: TGTGCCAGCAGTTACATGGGCGGGGGAGGCCGTGATGAGCAGTTCTTC
clone size: once; J gene: TRBJ2-1; D gene: TRBD2; V gene: TRBV5-1; CDR3 protein: CASSLGPSGVENEQFF; CDR3 DNA: TGCGCCAGCAGCTTGGGGCCTAGCGGGGTTGAGAATGAGCAGTTCTTC
clone size: NA; J gene: TRBJ2-3; D gene: TRBD2; V gene: TRBV19; CDR3 protein: CASSTRFPGLAAADTQYF; CDR3 DNA: TGTGCCAGTAGTACAAGATTCCCGGGACTAGCGGCCGCAGATACGCAGTATTTT
clone size: NA; J gene: TRBJ1-5; D gene: NA; V gene: TRBV5-5; CDR3 protein: CASSSGQTFQPQHF; CDR3 DNA: TGTGCCAGCAGCTCCGGACAGACATTTCAGCCCCAGCATTTT
clone size: NA; J gene: TRBJ1-1; D gene: NA; V gene: TRBV5-4; CDR3 protein: CASSLKVGAETEAFF; CDR3 DNA: TGTGCCAGCAGCCTAAAAGTGGGGGCGGAAACTGAAGCTTTCTTT
clone size: NA; J gene: TRBJ1-1; D gene: NA; V gene: TRBV28; CDR3 protein: CASSFWNTEAFF; CDR3 DNA: TGTGCCAGCAGTTTCTGGAACACTGAAGCTTTCTTT
clone size: NA; J gene: TRBJ1-4; D gene: NA; V gene: TRBV30; CDR3 protein: CAWSGGTDYEKLFF; CDR3 DNA: TGTGCCTGGAGTGGAGGGACTGACTATGAAAAACTGTTTTTT
clone size: NA; J gene: TRBJ1-2; D gene: NA; V gene: TRBV7-2; CDR3 protein: CASSLWKQAYGYTF; CDR3 DNA: TGTGCCAGCAGCTTATGGAAGCAAGCGTATGGCTACACCTTC
clone size: NA; J gene: TRBJ1-2; D gene: NA; V gene: TRBV7-9; CDR3 protein: CASSLLSDSYGYTF; CDR3 DNA: TGTGCCAGCAGCTTATTGTCGGACTCTTATGGCTACACCTTC
clone size: NA; J gene: TRBJ1-5; D gene: NA; V gene: TRBV6-5; CDR3 protein: CASTMYSIQPQHF; CDR3 DNA: TGTGCCAGCACCATGTACAGTATCCAGCCCCAGCATTTT
clone size: NA; J gene: TRBJ2-3; D gene: TRBD1; V gene: TRBV28; CDR3 protein: CASSLGTVTDTQYF; CDR3 DNA: TGTGCCAGCAGTTTAGGGACAGTTACAGATACGCAGTATTTT
clone size: NA; J gene: TRBJ1-5; D gene: NA; V gene: TRBV12-5; CDR3 protein: CASAPQGSGNQPQHF; CDR3 DNA: TGTGCTAGTGCCCCGCAGGGTTCGGGCAATCAGCCCCAGCATTTT
clone size: NA; J gene: TRBJ2-2; D gene: TRBD1; V gene: TRBV18; CDR3 protein: CASSGTGASGELFF; CDR3 DNA: TGTGCCAGCTCAGGGACAGGGGCCTCCGGGGAGCTGTTTTTT
clone size: NA; J gene: TRBJ2-5; D gene: TRBD2; V gene: TRBV12-5; CDR3 protein: CAGGDSGRQETQYF; CDR3 DNA: TGTGCTGGGGGGGACTCCGGGAGGCAAGAGACCCAGTACTTC
clone size: NA; J gene: TRBJ2-7; D gene: NA; V gene: TRBV29-1; CDR3 protein: CSVEPDGYEQYF; CDR3 DNA: TGCAGCGTTGAACCTGACGGGTACGAGCAGTACTTC
clone size: NA; J gene: TRBJ2-2; D gene: NA; V gene: TRBV7-3; CDR3 protein: CASSPNSETGELFF; CDR3 DNA: TGTGCCAGCAGCCCAAATAGTGAGACCGGGGAGCTGTTTTTT
clone size: NA; J gene: TRBJ2-1; D gene: TRBD2; V gene: TRBV6-2/TRBV6-3; CDR3 protein: CASSPVAGEQFF; CDR3 DNA: TGTGCCAGCAGCCCTGTAGCGGGGGAGCAGTTCTTC
clone size: NA; J gene: TRBJ2-5; D gene: TRBD1; V gene: TRBV28; CDR3 protein: CASSSNRGPGRETQYF; CDR3 DNA: TGTGCCAGCAGTTCTAACAGGGGTCCGGGCCGGGAGACCCAGTACTTC
clone size: NA; J gene: TRBJ2-5; D gene: TRBD2; V gene: TRBV18; CDR3 protein: CASSPAVAGQETQYF; CDR3 DNA: TGTGCCAGCTCACCGGCAGTAGCGGGGCAAGAGACCCAGTACTTC
clone size: NA; J gene: TRBJ1-1; D gene: NA; V gene: TRBV5-1; CDR3 protein: CASRDTSNTEAFF; CDR3 DNA: TGCGCCAGCAGGGACACCTCGAACACTGAAGCTTTCTTT
clone size: few; J gene: TRBJ1-1; D gene: NA; V gene: TRBV3-1/TRBV3-2; CDR3 protein: CASSQEPGPRRAFF; CDR3 DNA: TGTGCCAGCAGCCAAGAGCCGGGCCCACGGAGGGCTTTCTTT
clone size: NA; J gene: TRBJ2-1; D gene: NA; V gene: TRBV5-4; CDR3 protein: CASSAPENEQFF; CDR3 DNA: TGTGCCAGCAGCGCCCCAGAAAATGAGCAGTTCTTC
clone size: once; J gene: TRBJ2-5; D gene: TRBD1; V gene: TRBV5-1; CDR3 protein: CASSSRDRGQETQYF; CDR3 DNA: TGCGCCAGCAGCTCCCGGGACAGAGGCCAAGAGACCCAGTACTTC
clone size: NA; J gene: TRBJ1-1; D gene: TRBD1; V gene: TRBV5-8; CDR3 protein: CASSLVTPGGHTEAFF; CDR3 DNA: TGTGCCAGCAGCTTGGTAACCCCAGGGGGCCACACTGAAGCTTTCTTT
clone size: NA; J gene: TRBJ2-7; D gene: NA; V gene: TRBV7-9; CDR3 protein: CASSSYYEQYF; CDR3 DNA: TGTGCCAGCAGCTCTTATTACGAGCAGTACTTC
clone size: NA; J gene: TRBJ1-5; D gene: TRBD1; V gene: TRBV7-2; CDR3 protein: CASRKEGQINQPQHF; CDR3 DNA: TGTGCCAGCAGAAAGGAGGGACAGATCAATCAGCCCCAGCATTTT
clone size: NA; J gene: TRBJ2-1; D gene: NA; V gene: TRBV19; CDR3 protein: CASRGSAQQFF; CDR3 DNA: TGTGCCAGTAGGGGGAGCGCTCAGCAGTTCTTC
clone size: NA; J gene: TRBJ1-6; D gene: NA; V gene: TRBV5-5; CDR3 protein: CASSSGLLVGSPLHF; CDR3 DNA: TGTGCCAGCAGCTCTGGACTCTTAGTTGGGTCACCCCTCCACTTT
clone size: NA; J gene: TRBJ1-1; D gene: NA; V gene: TRBV9; CDR3 protein: CASSVVRGGPTEAFF; CDR3 DNA: TGTGCCAGCAGCGTAGTTCGCGGGGGGCCCACTGAAGCTTTCTTT
clone size: NA; J gene: TRBJ2-5; D gene: NA; V gene: TRBV29-1; CDR3 protein: CSVGQAPQETQYF; CDR3 DNA: TGCAGCGTTGGACAGGCCCCCCAAGAGACCCAGTACTTC
clone size: NA; J gene: TRBJ1-5; D gene: NA; V gene: TRBV2; CDR3 protein: CASSGQGRDQPQHF; CDR3 DNA: TGTGCCAGCAGTGGGCAGGGTAGGGATCAGCCCCAGCATTTT
clone size: NA; J gene: TRBJ2-1; D gene: NA; V gene: TRBV18; CDR3 protein: CASSPPNNYNEQFF; CDR3 DNA: TGTGCCAGCTCACCACCTAACAACTACAATGAGCAGTTCTTC
clone size: NA; J gene: TRBJ1-6; D gene: NA; V gene: TRBV4-3; CDR3 protein: CASSQIPGNNSPLHF; CDR3 DNA: TGCGCCAGCAGCCAAATACCGGGAAATAATTCACCCCTCCACTTT
clone size: NA; J gene: TRBJ1-2; D gene: NA; V gene: TRBV20-1; CDR3 protein: CSAMTALGYTF; CDR3 DNA: TGCAGTGCTATGACAGCCCTTGGCTACACCTTC
clone size: NA; J gene: TRBJ2-3; D gene: TRBD2; V gene: TRBV9; CDR3 protein: CASSVLAGGRRDTQYF; CDR3 DNA: TGTGCCAGCAGCGTCCTAGCGGGAGGCCGTCGGGATACGCAGTATTTT